This T cell receptor (beta chain) was captured in a study of early T cells in non-severe SARS-CoV-2 infection (dated by TCRdb to the early 2020s). Regarding the study in general: Because TCR sequencing was done on bulk RNA from unsorted whole blood, the alpha and beta chains could not be paired.

The study was a case-control design nested within a healthcare worker cohort in London, UK, with weekly nasopharyngeal swab PCR tests and blood sampling. Healthcare workers were recruited between 23 and 31 March 2020, during the week of the UK lockdown, and were followed weekly for up to roughly 16 weeks. Library method: 5' RACE. The run used a NextSeq 500. Unique molecular identifiers were attached to individual cDNA molecules in the TCR library protocol so that sequencing error and PCR bias could be corrected. Sequencing covered both TCR alpha and beta chains, and within each sample the abundances of alpha and beta sequences were tightly co-correlated. The paper's processing steps were these. Decombinator V4 was used to perform V gene, J gene and CDR3 annotation of TCR sequences. Expanded TCRs were defined as changing significantly between any two time points under a Poisson model with p below 0.0001. TCR abundances were normalised to the total number of TCRs sequenced per sample and expressed as counts per million. MAIT TCRs were defined by TRAV1-2 paired with TRAJ12, TRAJ20 or TRAJ33, and iNKT TCRs by TRAV10 paired with TRAJ18. A search of VDJdb, accessed on 1 November 2021, was run for TCRs annotated to CMV, EBV and SARS-CoV-2, with TCRs annotated for multiple antigens excluded. TCRdb trimmed public reads at Q25 via fastp, called clones via MiXCR and kept in-frame beta chains. Identical CDR3 protein sequences are pooled into one entry, listed with their most common genes and DNA. TCRdb, rather than the study authors, made the V and J calls. This sample is represented by over 50,000 distinct CDR3 sequences; around 7.7% of them were singletons. 10% to 13% of the sample belongs to the ten largest clones.

What the authors observed across the whole study: VDJdb matching was skewed toward anti-spike CD8 responses, so virus-specific expansions were likely underestimated and private and CD4 specificities were missed.

The CDR3 starts with the cysteine, ends with the phenylalanine, and has 13 residues. Of all the DNA, just the CDR3 is kept, 39 bases in frame from base 1. V drops 8 bases and J drops 6 bases, leaving 17 bases in between. The table lists this clonotype with many counts. Its antigen target is currently unknown. No base qualities exist here, and no much larger clone lies one base off it. Sequences were derived from whole blood, sampled at baseline. This TCR came from an adult who was a healthcare worker with PCR-confirmed SARS-CoV-2 infection or an uninfected control (not recorded which). The chain is encoded by TRBV12-3 or TRBV12-4 joined to TRBJ2-7; possibly the D gene is TRBD2, per 5 matching bases. The DNA sequence is as follows: TGTGCCAGCGGCCCACTAGACCTCGGCGAGCAGTACTTC. Translated, this is CASGPLDLGEQYF.